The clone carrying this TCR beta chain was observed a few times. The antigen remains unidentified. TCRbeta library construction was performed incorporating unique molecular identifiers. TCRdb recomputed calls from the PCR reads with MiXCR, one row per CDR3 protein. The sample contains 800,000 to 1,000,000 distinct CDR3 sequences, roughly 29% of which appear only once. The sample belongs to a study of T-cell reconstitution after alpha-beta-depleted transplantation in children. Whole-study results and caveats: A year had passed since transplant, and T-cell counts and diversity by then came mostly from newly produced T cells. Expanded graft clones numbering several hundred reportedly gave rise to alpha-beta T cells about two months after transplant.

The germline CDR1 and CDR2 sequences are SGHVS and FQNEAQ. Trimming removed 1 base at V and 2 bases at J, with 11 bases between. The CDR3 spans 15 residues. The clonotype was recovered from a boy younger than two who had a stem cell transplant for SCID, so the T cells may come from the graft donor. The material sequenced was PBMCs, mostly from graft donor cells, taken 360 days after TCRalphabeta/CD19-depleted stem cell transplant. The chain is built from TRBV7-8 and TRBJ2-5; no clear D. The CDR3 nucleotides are TGTGCCAGCAGCTTAGAGGACGGCAGTCAAGAGACCCAGTACTTC. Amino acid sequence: CASSLEDGSQETQYF.